This TCR beta chain was retrieved from a study of T cell clones after liver transplantation. Across the whole study: Pre-transplant mixed lymphocyte reactions yielded third-party-reactive TCRbeta sequences as comparators for graft-donor-reactive sequences. Tolerance: complete withdrawal held at least one year, liver enzymes staying within twice normal. General observations from the study: Low donor cell numbers restricted donor-reactive repertoire measurement in a couple of subjects.

Only in-frame clones appear in the TCRdb table, and some are missing; sequencing was by immunoSEQ multiplex PCR. The sample yields 95,000 to 110,000 clones, about 88% seen once. Remarks on this clone: What it recognizes is unknown.

The CDR3 runs 17 residues. The gene calls are TRBV12-2 and TRBJ1-2; TRBD1 is the table's D call, not checked against the DNA. TRBV12-2 represents a pseudogene. The origin of this receptor is a human patient who received a liver transplant. A share of the T cells may be of graft donor origin. Sequencing used CD4+ T cells from blood, obtained approximately 50 months after liver transplant. CDR3 sequence: CASRLAQGRPGCDGYTF. The CDR3 DNA reads TGTGCAAGTCGCTTAGCGCAGGGCAGGCCCGGATGCGATGGCTACACCTTC.